This entry describes one T cell receptor beta chain. The count of this clone is one. Its antigen remains unidentified. The input lacks base qualities; no much larger clone sits a single base away. The sample originates from a study of shared clonotypes between healthy human individuals (dated by TCRdb to the early 2020s). At the level of the whole study: A few men and a couple of women, aged 18 to 49 years, made up the cohort. For each donor, three plates each were used for CD4 naive and CD4 memory, two plates were used for CD8 naive, and one plate was used for CD8 memory. To estimate repertoire size and how much clonotype sharing occurs between individuals, the study deeply sequenced the blood TCR repertoires of five healthy adults. To increase sequencing depth and limit assay-specific biases, different laboratories used diverse techniques to prepare libraries and sequence TCR repertoires. Each donor's leukapheresis produced roughly between roughly 0.94 and 9.5 billion PBMCs. Overall study outcomes, separate from this receptor: Pairwise subsampling indicated that sequencing depth was expected to affect the degree of clonotype sharing among donors. Sampling was restricted to blood, and TCR repertoires in tissues likely differ from the TCR repertoires found in blood. Estimated clonotype richness was generally larger for naive than for memory subsets. Across four donors, about 5% of naive CD4, approximately 3.6% of naive CD8, 2% to 2.5% of memory CD4, and roughly 0.41% of memory CD8 clonotypes were shared. Rarefaction of sorted-subset datasets indicated incomplete sequencing despite the large sequencing depth. The small number of donors limited the genetic and exposure-history diversity represented. Compared with non-shared clonotypes, clonotypes shared by all four sorted-subset donors had higher generation probabilities.

TCR CDR3 regions were amplified from genomic DNA by multiplex PCR using the deep immunoSEQ assay. Extracted genomic DNA from each cell subset was distributed evenly across all wells of several immunoSEQ 96-well plates, and each plate was treated as a replicate. Each replicate PCR for sorted subsets received roughly 0.2 ug genomic DNA, equal to about 30,000 T cell genomes. Purified libraries were quantified with a Qubit 3.0 fluorometer, sized on a Bioanalyzer 2100, and re-quantified with the KAPA Library Quantification kit. A separate single-read 150-cycle Illumina NextSeq 550 flow cell was used to sequence each immunoSEQ 96-well plate. In the source study's methods: Because the immunoSEQ output included only junctional sequences and no quality scores, the filtering could not be the same as the filtering used for full-length reads. To assign V/J genes and CDR3, sequences were annotated using PyIR, a Python wrapper for IgBLAST v1.9, with IMGT germline references. Reads with weak V/J assignments (E-value above 1e-6), missing CDR3, stop codons, out-of-frame junctions, or ambiguous translated residues were removed. A V3J clonotype was defined by an identical inferred V gene, J gene, and CDR3 amino acid sequence. Percentage overlap between repertoires was computed as shared unique clonotypes divided by the size of the smaller repertoire. Three approaches were used to assess repertoire richness: RTK rarefaction, the Chao1 estimator, and Recon v2.1 estimates of unobserved clonotypes. Generation probabilities for all TCRbeta clonotypes obtained by the gDNA method from a few donors were computed using OLGA. TCRdb took over this immuneACCESS table, retaining in-frame rearrangements with V and J assigned. Such tables are incomplete; in checked studies, under half of the missing clones stem from an unresolved V gene, and the remainder is unexplained. Clone size and V and J calls were adopted from that table, with D and trimming inferred from the DNA. This sample lists approximately 2,200,000 clones; 90% to 95% were detected once. Approximately 1.7% of the sample goes to the ten largest clones.

CD8 naive samples consisted of CD45RO-negative cells that were positively selected for CCR7, yielding a CD45RA+CCR7+ population without TemRA cells. The donors were healthy, HIV-negative adults who had no recently reported acute infections or vaccinations. Every donor was a Caucasian adult residing in Nashville, Tennessee, USA. Blood was obtained by leukapheresis, after which PBMCs were separated by Ficoll-Histopaque density gradient centrifugation and cryopreserved in liquid nitrogen vapor phase. Purity and quantity of every magnetically sorted T cell population were checked by analytical flow cytometry. Genomic DNA was isolated from each sorted fraction and quantified by UV absorbance on a Nanodrop 2000c. The receptor was isolated from a man aged 18 to 29 in good health. Some clones in this sample may be carry-over from other donors' samples. The sample was naive CD8+ T cells from PBMCs. The cell subset or site label, as the study defines it: CD45RA+CCR7+.

The CDR3 corresponds to CASRASPSTDTQYF. The sequence in DNA is TGTGCCAGCAGGGCTAGCCCCTCTACAGATACGCAGTATTTT. The chain employs TRBV27 and TRBJ2-3; matching of 5 bases hints at TRBD2 as the D gene. Relative to germline, V is 6 bases shorter and J is 3 bases shorter, with 13 bases between their ends. Including the terminal cysteine and phenylalanine, the CDR3 comprises 14 residues. Solely the CDR3 DNA is kept, with 42 bases framed from the first base. The germline V gene (reference sequence) gives CDR1 as MNHEY and CDR2 as SMNVEV.